The 13 T cell receptor beta chains below all came from one sample that was sequenced in a study of beta chain features in type 1 diabetes (dated by TCRdb to the late 2010s). Preparation of the library involved the immunoSEQ multiplex PCR assay. The High Capacity cDNA Reverse Transcription Kit was used to reverse transcribe all of the isolated RNA, meaning that expressed TCRB transcripts were what got sequenced. Not all clones reach the TCRdb copy of this immuneACCESS table, which keeps in-frame sequences only. Checked studies attribute under half of the gap to unresolved V genes and leave the rest unexplained. In this sample the table shows tens of thousands of clones, 52% of which occur a single time. Around 2.5% of the sample is in the top ten clones. The antigens for these receptors are not known. Study-wide findings and limitations: A moderate but significant shortening of TCRB CDR3 length was observed in type 1 diabetes patients in all four CD4+ subsets.

What was sequenced was Tregs from blood. In light of the paper, this sample's cell subset or site label describes: regulatory CD4+ T cells. The receptors derive from a middle-aged woman with type 1 diabetes.

Only a few counts were recorded for this clone. The rearrangement uses TRBV7-2 and TRBJ2-7, with 8 positions matching TRBD2. Germline CDR1 reads SGHTA; CDR2 reads FQGNSA. Germline trimming cut 2 bases from V and 0 bases from J; bases unmatched to any gene: 0. The CDR3 has 14 amino acids. The CDR3 region has the DNA TGTGCCAGCAGCTTAAGCGGGAGCTCCTACGAGCAGTACTTC. Protein: CASSLSGSSYEQYF.

The rearrangement uses TRBV19 and TRBJ1-2; TRBD1 aligns across 8 bases. V shed 6 bases, J shed 4 bases, and the junction held 7 bases outside the gene matches. The germline CDR1 and CDR2 sequences are LNHDA and SQIVND (reference sequence). This CDR3 is built from 14 residues. The CDR3 DNA sequence: TGTGCCAGTAGGCGGACAGGGCTGGGCTATGGCTACACCTTC. It yields the protein CASRRTGLGYGYTF.

This clone was counted between two and nine times. This chain connects TRBV19 to TRBJ2-1; D might be TRBD2 (7 bases). The germline V gene has CDR1 LNHDA and CDR2 SQIVND (reference sequence). This CDR3 comprises 15 residues. Trimming left V 5 bases short and J 7 bases short, with 18 bases between. The CDR3 sequence is CASSPLGGAKNEQFF. For the CDR3, the DNA is TGTGCCAGTAGTCCCCTGGGGGGGGCGAAAAATGAGCAGTTCTTC.

This clone was recorded only once. The chain recombines TRBV28 with TRBJ1-2, with TRBD1 matching over 12 bases. The CDR3 is made up of 16 amino acids. CDR1 is MDHEN and CDR2 is SYDVKM in the germline V gene. V was clipped by 4 bases and J by 11 bases; unmatched bases: 14. CDR3 bases: TGTGCCAGCAGTTCTCTCCGGGGGGACAGGGGGCGGAGGTACACCTTC. It encodes CASSSLRGDRGRRYTF.

This clone was observed a handful of times. The V and J genes are TRBV29-1 and TRBJ2-4; possible D gene TRBD2, 6 bases. Trimming left V 6 bases short and J 4 bases short, with 16 bases between. The CDR3 is made up of 14 amino acids. Germline lookup yields CDR1 SQVTM and CDR2 ANQGSEA. The CDR3, as DNA: TGCAGCGTGCCGGGCCCAGGAGGGAAAAACATTCAGTACTTC. Translating gives CSVPGPGGKNIQYF.

The chain carries TRBV11-2 and TRBJ2-7; D gene ambiguous. The CDR3 spans 12 residues. Germline CDR1 reads SGHAT; CDR2 reads FQNNGV. Trimming stripped 3 bases from V and 5 bases from J, with 8 bases between. In nucleotides, the CDR3 is TGTGCCAGCAGCTTCTTCGTCCACGAGCAGTACTTC. Translating it yields CASSFFVHEQYF.

This clone was detected once. The rearrangement uses TRBV7-2 and TRBJ1-2; D unclear. The CDR3 loop spans 13 amino acids. Looked up from germline, CDR1 is SGHTA and CDR2 is FQGNSA. Trimming pared 5 bases from V and 5 bases from J, leaving 12 bases between. The CDR3: CASSPSPGYGYTF. CDR3 DNA sequence: TGTGCCAGCAGCCCTTCTCCGGGGTATGGCTACACCTTC.

The chain uses TRBV5-1 and TRBJ2-1; D gene uncertain. V was trimmed by 0 bases and J by 4 bases, leaving 8 bases between them. This CDR3 region has 14 residues. Germline V gene sequence: CDR1 SGHRS, CDR2 YFSETQ. The DNA for the CDR3 is TGCGCCAGCAGCTTGGTGGCAGTATACAATGAGCAGTTCTTC. Amino acids: CASSLVAVYNEQFF. The entire variable domain, with the rest obtained from reference TRBV5-1 and TRBJ2-1, is as follows: KAGVTQTPRYLIKTRGQQVTLSCSPISGHRSVSWYQQTPGQGLQFLFEYFSETQRNKGNFPGRFSGRQFSNSRSEMNVSTLELGDSALYLCASSLVAVYNEQFFGPGTRLTVL.

The rearrangement joins TRBV6-5 to TRBJ2-5, with D perhaps TRBD2 (6 bases). Germline V lookup: CDR1 MNHEY, CDR2 SVGAGI. The length of the CDR3 is 15 residues. With 2 bases removed from V and 5 bases from J, the gap between germline ends came to 15 bases. CDR3 coding DNA: TGTGCCAGCAGTTACAATCAAGGCGGGACGGAGACCCAGTACTTC. This encodes CASSYNQGGTETQYF.

V is TRBV4-3 and J is TRBJ2-5; D possibly corresponds to TRBD1 (5 bases). The length of the CDR3 is 15 residues. CDR1 and CDR2 (germline): LGHNA, YSLEER. Trimming left V 0 bases short and J 1 base short, with 9 bases between. The CDR3 reads CASSQDFGAQETQYF. The CDR3 nucleotides are TGCGCCAGCAGCCAAGATTTTGGGGCCCAAGAGACCCAGTACTTC.

The chain joins TRBV7-2 to TRBJ1-1; tentative D call: TRBD1 (5 bases). The germline V gene has CDR1 SGHTA and CDR2 FQGNSA. This CDR3 has 14 residues. The V end lost 3 bases, the J end lost 2 bases, and 10 bases lay between the germline ends. This CDR3 reads CASSFQRGNTEAFF. In DNA form, the CDR3 reads TGTGCCAGCAGCTTCCAAAGGGGCAACACTGAAGCTTTCTTT.

This chain joins TRBV28 and TRBJ1-5; 7 bases map to TRBD1. The germline V gene has CDR1 MDHEN and CDR2 SYDVKM. V shed 6 bases, J shed 5 bases, and the junction held 7 bases outside the gene matches. This CDR3 region has 14 residues. The CDR3 loop reads CASRAGTVYQPQHF. CDR3 coding DNA: TGTGCCAGCAGGGCAGGGACAGTTTATCAGCCCCAGCATTTT.

The V gene is TRBV9, the J gene TRBJ1-1; tentative D call: TRBD1 (5 bases). CDR1 is SGDLS and CDR2 is YYNGEE in the germline V gene. There are 12 residues in the CDR3. The V end was cut by 3 bases, the J end by 5 bases, with 8 bases between. The CDR3 DNA reads TGTGCCAGCAGCGGTGGGGGGACTGAAGCTTTCTTT. Translating it yields CASSGGGTEAFF.